The 21 T cell receptor beta chains in this list originate from one sample, sequenced in a study of blood T cell repertoires in COVID-19. The repertoire was sequenced with immunoSEQ multiplex PCR; TCRdb's copy has only in-frame clones and lacks some. The sample includes around 300,000 clones, roughly 85% of them seen just once. The source material was peripheral blood. Receptor source: a human donor in a cohort sampled during active COVID-19.

This sequence joins TRBV24-1 and TRBJ2-1; D is perhaps TRBD2 (7 bases). V lost 4 bases to trimming and J lost 10 bases, with 16 bases between them. CDR1 and CDR2 from the germline V gene are KGHDR and SFDVKD. This CDR3 is 14 amino acids long. This chain's CDR3 is CATSETGGAVEQFF. CDR3 nucleotide sequence: TGTGCCACCAGTGAAACGGGGGGCGCGGTGGAGCAGTTCTTC.

J is TRBJ2-1 and V is TRBV10-1; no firm D call. Germline CDR1 WNHNN, CDR2 SYGVQD (reference sequence). The germline V and J ends were trimmed by 7 bases and 4 bases, with 14 bases remaining between them. There are 14 residues in the CDR3. The CDR3 bases are TGCGCCAGCACTGCTTGGAGTGGGTACAATGAGCAGTTCTTC. It codes for CASTAWSGYNEQFF.

The chain joins TRBV2 to TRBJ1-2; 8 nucleotides align to TRBD1. This CDR3 is built from 14 residues. The germline V gene encodes CDR1 SNHLY and CDR2 FYNNEI. J was trimmed by 6 bases and V by 4 bases; bases with no gene match: 7. The CDR3 sequence: CASSVRTGLDGYTF. For the CDR3, the DNA is TGTGCCAGCAGTGTAAGGACAGGGCTTGATGGCTACACCTTC. Filled out from reference TRBV2 and TRBJ1-2, the complete variable domain reads EPEVTQTPSHQVTQMGQEVILRCVPISNHLYFYWYRQILGQKVEFLVSFYNNEISEKSEIFDDQFSVERPDGSNFTLKIRSTKLEDSAMYFCASSVRTGLDGYTFGSGTRLTVV.

The chain carries TRBV4-1 and TRBJ2-3; possibly TRBD2 for D (5 bases). The CDR3 loop spans 15 amino acids. V dropped 3 bases and J dropped 2 bases, with 12 bases sitting between them. Germline CDR1 reads MGHRA; CDR2 reads YSYEKL. CDR3 amino acids: CASSHHGLATDTQYF. The CDR3 DNA sequence: TGCGCCAGCAGCCACCACGGACTTGCCACAGATACGCAGTATTTT.

This clone was recorded a few times. This chain connects TRBV9 to TRBJ2-5, with 8 bases that match TRBD1. V lost 3 bases and J lost 5; bases outside the gene matches: 9. Looked up from germline, CDR1 is SGDLS and CDR2 is YYNGEE. The CDR3 is 15 amino acids. CDR3 coding DNA: TGTGCCAGCAGCGCCCGACAGGGGCGCTTGGAGACCCAGTACTTC. Amino acids: CASSARQGRLETQYF.

The genes are TRBV18 and TRBJ2-7, with D uncertain. Germline assignment: CDR1 KGHSH and CDR2 LQKENI. V lost 2 bases and J lost 2, with 13 bases in between. The CDR3 has 15 amino acids. CDR3 residues: CASSPGPLSTYEQYF. Here the CDR3 DNA reads TGTGCCAGCTCACCAGGGCCGCTGTCCACCTACGAGCAGTACTTC.

The V gene is TRBV19, the J gene TRBJ2-7; 11 positions match TRBD2. This CDR3 comprises 14 residues. Germline V lookup: CDR1 LNHDA, CDR2 SQIVND (reference sequence). J lost 2 bases, V lost 3 bases, and 0 bases had no gene match. The CDR3, as DNA: TGTGCCAGTAGTATTAGCGGGGGGGCCTACGAGCAGTACTTC. It specifies CASSISGGAYEQYF.

The chain employs TRBV3-1 (or the pseudogene TRBV3-2) and TRBJ2-3; TRBD1 might be the D (6 bases). V lost 4 bases, J lost 2 bases, and 13 bases lay in between. This CDR3 has 15 residues. The germline CDR1 and CDR2 sequences are LGHDT and YNNKEL (reference sequence). CDR3 protein: CASSLTGTYTDTQYF. The DNA of the CDR3 is TGTGCCAGCAGCCTAACAGGGACCTACACAGATACGCAGTATTTT.

V is TRBV18 and J is TRBJ2-5; D gene ambiguous. The CDR3 is 14 amino acids. V was clipped by 5 bases and J by 4 bases, with 14 bases between them. CDR1 and CDR2 from the germline V gene are KGHSH and LQKENI. CDR3 sequence: CASSATAPRETQYF. The CDR3 DNA reads as TGTGCCAGCTCAGCCACAGCCCCCAGAGAGACCCAGTACTTC.

The chain combines TRBV27 with TRBJ2-5; 7 nucleotides agree with TRBD2. The CDR3 covers 15 residues. CDR1 and CDR2 (germline): MNHEY, SMNVEV (reference sequence). With 3 bases clipped from V and 1 base from J, the junction kept 5 bases outside the gene matches. The CDR3 loop is CASSFKRGLQETQYF. As DNA, the CDR3 is TGTGCCAGCAGTTTCAAGCGGGGCCTCCAAGAGACCCAGTACTTC.

This chain links TRBV7-8 with TRBJ2-7, with D possibly matching TRBD1 (6 bases). Germline loops: CDR1 SGHVS, CDR2 FQNEAQ. There are 15 residues in the CDR3. V gave up 5 bases and J gave up 2 bases, with 16 bases separating them. The CDR3 reads CASSQPGVVPYEQYF. For the CDR3, the DNA is TGTGCCAGCAGCCAACCAGGGGTGGTCCCCTACGAGCAGTACTTC.

This rearrangement joins TRBV19 to TRBJ1-2; 7 positions match TRBD1. Germline V gene lookup returns CDR1 LNHDA and CDR2 SQIVND (reference sequence). The CDR3 has 14 amino acids. V was clipped by 1 base and J by 8 bases; unmatched bases: 7. The CDR3 sequence is CASSIGQGPQGYTF. The CDR3 coding sequence is TGTGCCAGTAGTATAGGACAGGGACCTCAAGGCTACACCTTC.

This chain uses TRBV13 with TRBJ1-4; D gene unclear. Trimming pared 2 bases from V and 6 bases from J, leaving 10 bases between. Germline CDR1 is PRHDT and CDR2 is FYEKMQ (reference sequence). CDR3 size: 14 residues. The CDR3 reads CASSLRGRDEKLFF. CDR3 nucleotide sequence: TGTGCCAGCAGCTTACGGGGTCGCGATGAAAAACTGTTTTTT.

The rearrangement links TRBV7-9 to TRBJ1-2; D gene uncertain. Germline V gene lookup returns CDR1 SEHNR and CDR2 FQNEAQ (reference sequence). The CDR3 has 15 residues. The germline V and J ends were trimmed by 4 bases and 2 bases, with 14 bases remaining between them. The DNA of the CDR3 is TGTGCCAGCAGCTGGAGCGGTGGTGAGAACTATGGCTACACCTTC. Its protein is CASSWSGGENYGYTF.

The chain couples TRBV19 to TRBJ1-5; no firm D call. Trimming took off 8 bases at V and 4 bases at J, with 12 bases between the two ends. Germline lookup yields CDR1 LNHDA and CDR2 SQIVND (reference sequence). The CDR3 sequence is 13 residues long. The CDR3 loop reads CASRGSGNQPQHF. Here the CDR3 DNA reads TGTGCCAGTCGAGGCAGCGGAAATCAGCCCCAGCATTTT.

J is TRBJ1-2 and V is TRBV7-6, with D possibly TRBD1 on 6 matching bases. The germline V gene has CDR1 SGHVS and CDR2 FNYEAQ. V gave up 5 bases and J gave up 3 bases, with 10 bases separating them. The CDR3 spans 13 residues. The CDR3 protein is CASSPRTDYGYTF. As DNA, the CDR3 is TGTGCCAGCAGCCCCCGGACAGACTATGGCTACACCTTC.

The V and J genes are TRBV4-1 and TRBJ2-7; a weak D match, TRBD2 (6 bases). Trimming removed 0 bases at V and 1 base at J, with 13 bases between. CDR3 length: 16 amino acids. Germline V gene data show CDR1 as MGHRA and CDR2 as YSYEKL. Here the CDR3 reads CASSQDGGKWSYEQYF. As DNA, the CDR3 is TGCGCCAGCAGCCAAGATGGGGGGAAATGGTCCTACGAGCAGTACTTC.

The chain carries TRBV5-5 and TRBJ1-1, with D unclear. The V gene lost 2 bases and the J gene lost 2 bases, with 7 bases spanning the gap. The germline V gene has CDR1 SGHKS and CDR2 YYEKEE (reference sequence). This CDR3 has 13 amino acids. CDR3 protein: CASSFQVNTEAFF. The CDR3 DNA reads as TGTGCCAGCAGCTTTCAGGTTAACACTGAAGCTTTCTTT.

As concerns this clone: Other DNA sequences within the sample encode an identical CDR3. The V gene is TRBV12-3 or TRBV12-4, the J gene TRBJ1-2; D is unresolved. V dropped 3 bases and J dropped 4 bases, with 6 bases sitting between them. There are 12 residues in the CDR3. CDR3 amino acids: CASSLRGYGYTF. In DNA, the CDR3 is TGTGCCAGCAGTTTGCGGGGCTATGGCTACACCTTC.

V is TRBV27 and J is TRBJ2-7, with 7 bases aligning to TRBD1. Germline V gene sequence: CDR1 MNHEY, CDR2 SMNVEV (reference sequence). V was clipped by 1 base and J by 5 bases; unmatched bases: 8. The CDR3 covers 15 residues. CDR3 amino acids: CASSLFSGGFDEQYF. CDR3 sequence (DNA): TGTGCCAGCAGTTTATTTTCAGGGGGTTTTGACGAGCAGTACTTC.

V and J are TRBV5-1 and TRBJ1-5; D uncertain. The CDR3 runs to 16 residues. Germline CDR1 reads SGHRS; CDR2 reads YFSETQ. V was cut by 0 bases and J by 4 bases, with 14 bases left in between. The CDR3 protein is CASSLGDRGGNQPQHF. CDR3 nucleotides: TGCGCCAGCAGCTTGGGAGACCGGGGTGGGAATCAGCCCCAGCATTTT.